The entry that follows covers one T cell receptor beta chain sequence. The CDR3 is 18 residues long. This record belongs to a study of blood T cell repertoires in COVID-19. Looking at the study overall: Sites across the United States, Italy and Spain contributed samples from acute and convalescent COVID-19. Nucleic acid was either cDNA or gDNA, and it came from T cells, B-cell-depleted T cells, or PBMCs.

As processed by the authors: Scientists estimated how many nucleated cells there were by amplifying reference gene primers. This table comes from immunoSEQ multiplex PCR, and its TCRdb copy is limited to in-frame clones, with some not included. That table gives V, J and clone size, and the DNA gave D and trimming. The table shows about 210,000 clones, with around 80% occurring only once. This clonotype originated in a woman aged 40 to 50 with acute or convalescent COVID-19. V usage is TRBV21-1 and J usage is TRBJ2-7; the table's D gene call, TRBD1, was not cross checked with the DNA. TRBV21-1 is listed as a pseudogene. The sequencing sample was made of peripheral blood. CDR3 sequence: CASSKPHRTDEGYYEQYF. CDR3 nucleotide sequence: TGTGCCAGCAGCAAACCTCACCGGACAGATGAGGGTTACTACGAGCAGTACTTC.